The 4 T cell receptor beta chains in this list originate from one sample, sequenced in a study of T cell responses to AZD1222 COVID-19 vaccine. Clones were sequenced by immunoSEQ multiplex PCR, and TCRdb holds only the in-frame ones, with some missing. The sample holds around 91,000 clones; approximately 91% are singletons and the top ten take under 25%. Source: peripheral blood, taken on day 0 of AZD1222 vaccination. These receptors were taken from an adult in good health.

J is TRBJ1-4 and V is TRBV28; no clear D gene. The germline V gene has CDR1 MDHEN and CDR2 SYDVKM. The length of the CDR3 is 8 residues. CDR3 sequence (DNA): TGTTCTAATGAAAAACTGTTTTTT. Translating gives CSNEKLFF. Full variable domain (missing parts from reference TRBV28 and TRBJ1-4): DVKVTQSSRYLVKRTGEKVFLECVQDMDHENMFWYRQDPGLGLRLIYFSYDVKMKEKGDIPEGYSVSREKKERFSLILESASTNQTSMYLCSNEKLFFGSGTQLSVL.

The chain couples TRBV27 to TRBJ1-2, with unresolved D. V lost 1 base and J lost 2, with 8 bases in between. CDR3 length equals 14 residues. Per the germline V gene, CDR1 is MNHEY and CDR2 is SMNVEV (reference sequence). The CDR3 DNA reads TGTGCCAGCAGTTTATTTCCGGCCAACTATGGCTACACCTTC. It yields the protein CASSLFPANYGYTF.

This chain uses TRBV4-1 with TRBJ2-1; TRBD2 aligns across 7 bases. The CDR3 runs to 15 residues. Germline loops: CDR1 MGHRA, CDR2 YSYEKL. Losses at the gene ends were 4 bases for V and 3 bases for J; bases not matched to a gene: 6. For the CDR3, the DNA is TGCGCCAGCAGCCCCAGCGGGATGAACTACAATGAGCAGTTCTTC. Its protein is CASSPSGMNYNEQFF.

The chain combines TRBV11-2 with TRBJ2-7; the D is unclear. CDR1 SGHAT and CDR2 FQNNGV come from the germline V gene. V was cut by 5 bases and J by 0 bases, with 14 bases left in between. This CDR3 spans 15 amino acids. The CDR3 loop is CASSPASLGSYEQYF. DNA for the CDR3: TGTGCCAGCAGCCCCGCAAGCCTGGGCTCCTACGAGCAGTACTTC.